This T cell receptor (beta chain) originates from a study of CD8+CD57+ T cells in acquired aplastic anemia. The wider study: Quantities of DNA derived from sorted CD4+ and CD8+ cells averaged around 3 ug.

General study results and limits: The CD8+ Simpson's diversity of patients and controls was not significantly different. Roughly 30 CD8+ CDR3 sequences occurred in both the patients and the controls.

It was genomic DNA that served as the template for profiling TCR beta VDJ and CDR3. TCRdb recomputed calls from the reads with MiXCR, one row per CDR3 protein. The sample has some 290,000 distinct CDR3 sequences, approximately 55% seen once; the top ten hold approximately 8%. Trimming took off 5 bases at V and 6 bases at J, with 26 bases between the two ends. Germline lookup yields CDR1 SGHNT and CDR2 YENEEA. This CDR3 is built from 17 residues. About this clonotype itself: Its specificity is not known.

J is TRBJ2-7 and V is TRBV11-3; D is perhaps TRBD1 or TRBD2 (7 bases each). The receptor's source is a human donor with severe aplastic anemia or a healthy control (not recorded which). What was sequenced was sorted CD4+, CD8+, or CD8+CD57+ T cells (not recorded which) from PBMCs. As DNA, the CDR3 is TGTGCCAGCAGCCAAGATAGGAACGGGGGAGGGGGCGGCGAGCAGTACTTC. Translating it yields CASSQDRNGGGGGEQYF. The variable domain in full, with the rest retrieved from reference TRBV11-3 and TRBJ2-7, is EAGVVQSPRYKIIEKKQPVAFWCNPISGHNTLYWYLQNLGQGPELLIRYENEEAVDDSQLPKDRFSAERLKGVDSTLKIQPAELGDSAVYLCASSQDRNGGGGGEQYFGPGTRLTVT.